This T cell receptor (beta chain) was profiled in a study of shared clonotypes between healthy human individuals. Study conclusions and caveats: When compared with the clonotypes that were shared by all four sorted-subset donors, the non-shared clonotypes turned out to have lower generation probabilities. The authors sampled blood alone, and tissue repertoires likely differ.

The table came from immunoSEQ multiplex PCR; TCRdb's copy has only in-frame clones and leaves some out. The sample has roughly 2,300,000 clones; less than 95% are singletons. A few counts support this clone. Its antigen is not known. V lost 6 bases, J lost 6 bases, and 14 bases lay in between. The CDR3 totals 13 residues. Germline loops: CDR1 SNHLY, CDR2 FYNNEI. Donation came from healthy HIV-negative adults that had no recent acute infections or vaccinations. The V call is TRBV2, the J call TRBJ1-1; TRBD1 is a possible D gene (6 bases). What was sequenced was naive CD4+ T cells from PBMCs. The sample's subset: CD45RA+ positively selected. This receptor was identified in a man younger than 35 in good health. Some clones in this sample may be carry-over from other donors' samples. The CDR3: CASRRGSGAEAFF. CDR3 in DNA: TGTGCCAGCAGAAGGGGGTCGGGGGCTGAAGCTTTCTTT. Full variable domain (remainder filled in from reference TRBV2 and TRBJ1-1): EPEVTQTPSHQVTQMGQEVILRCVPISNHLYFYWYRQILGQKVEFLVSFYNNEISEKSEIFDDQFSVERPDGSNFTLKIRSTKLEDSAMYFCASRRGSGAEAFFGQGTRLTVV.